This record concerns one T cell receptor beta chain sequence. The source of the sample is a study of blood T cell repertoires in COVID-19. Study-wide context: Italy, Spain and the United States were the sources of the convalescent and acute COVID-19 samples.

Original processing methods: Amplification with reference gene primers provided the estimates of nucleated cell counts. The repertoire was sequenced with immunoSEQ multiplex PCR; TCRdb's copy has only in-frame clones and lacks some. Clonal size and the V and J genes are those of that table, whereas D and trimming came from the DNA. In the table there are under 150,000 clones, 70% to 80% of which are singletons. Sequenced: peripheral blood. This sequence was found in a human donor in a cohort sampled during active COVID-19.

CDR3 bases: TGTGCCAGCAGTTCTCCTTCGACAGCCAACTATGGCTACACCTTC. Translated: CASSSPSTANYGYTF. The rearrangement links TRBV28 to TRBJ1-2, with D perhaps matching TRBD1 (5 bases). Trimming took off 4 bases at V and 2 bases at J, with 14 bases between the two ends. The CDR3 runs 15 residues. Germline V gene data show CDR1 as MDHEN and CDR2 as SYDVKM.